These 29 T cell receptor beta chains were all obtained from the same sample, sequenced in a study of T cells in Graves' hyperthyroidism and ophthalmopathy. Amplification of TCR beta CDR3 regions used RNA as the template. TCR CDR3 regions were first amplified by RT-PCR with HTBI primers. TCRdb called the multiplex PCR reads again in MiXCR, with one record for every CDR3 protein. The sample holds 700,000 or so distinct CDR3 sequences; approximately 16% are singletons and the top ten take 8.4%. Sequences were obtained from blood. These receptors were taken from a man between 18 and 35 years old with Graves' hyperthyroidism.

This clonotype was seen repeatedly, ten times or more. The chain carries TRBV20-1 and TRBJ2-1, with 7 bases aligning to TRBD2. The ends lost 6 bases at V and 0 bases at J; junction bases unmatched: 5. This CDR3 region has 14 residues. In germline, CDR1 is DFQATT, CDR2 SNEGSKA (reference sequence). DNA of the CDR3: TGCAGTGCGTCAGCGGGAAGCTCCTACAATGAGCAGTTCTTC. Its protein is CSASAGSSYNEQFF.

This clonotype came up many times. The J gene is TRBJ2-7, the V gene TRBV2; D assignment may be TRBD1 or TRBD2 (5 bases each). Trimming cost V 5 bases and J 6 bases, with 11 bases left between them. Germline V gene data show CDR1 as SNHLY and CDR2 as FYNNEI. This CDR3 has 12 residues. This CDR3 reads CASSHEGSEQYF. CDR3 nucleotides: TGTGCCAGCAGTCATGAGGGGTCCGAGCAGTACTTC.

This clonotype was counted a few times. The CDR3 DNA follows: TGCGCCAGCAGCCCGCGACAATCCCTCCAAGAGACCCAGTACTTC. This codes for CASSPRQSLQETQYF. This chain connects TRBV4-1 to TRBJ2-5; D uncertain. The CDR3 has 15 amino acids. Germline V gene sequence: CDR1 MGHRA, CDR2 YSYEKL. Deletions cut 4 bases from V and 1 base from J, with 13 bases between.

Ten or more counts support this clonotype. The V gene is TRBV20-1, the J gene TRBJ1-2, with 7 bases identical to TRBD1. The germline gives CDR1 DFQATT, CDR2 SNEGSKA (reference sequence). V dropped 6 bases and J dropped 4; count of bases not matched to a gene: 14. This CDR3 region has 15 residues. CDR3 sequence reads: CSAFTGQAPVYGYTF. CDR3 DNA: TGCAGTGCCTTTACAGGACAGGCCCCGGTCTATGGCTACACCTTC.

This clonotype was seen a handful of times. This chain joins TRBV7-3 and TRBJ2-1; 8 nucleotides line up with TRBD2. The V and J ends lost 5 bases and 7 bases, in that order; junction bases with no gene match: 1. From germline, CDR1 is SGHTA and CDR2 FQGTGA. The CDR3 is made up of 12 amino acids. The CDR3 nucleotides read TGTGCCAGCAGCGGGACTAGTAATGAGCAGTTCTTC. This gives the protein CASSGTSNEQFF.

This clonotype was picked up many times. The rearrangement uses TRBV11-3 and TRBJ2-7, with 9 bases lining up with TRBD2. The germline gives CDR1 SGHNT, CDR2 YENEEA. There are 16 residues in the CDR3. Trimming removed 4 bases from V and 0 bases from J; junction bases left unmatched: 7. The CDR3 protein is CASSSATSGYSYEQYF. CDR3 coding DNA: TGTGCCAGCAGCTCCGCCACTAGCGGGTACTCCTACGAGCAGTACTTC.

V usage is TRBV9 and J usage is TRBJ2-5; 10 nucleotides match TRBD2. V lost 0 bases, J lost 4 bases, and 6 bases stayed unmatched. This CDR3 region has 16 residues. CDR1 and CDR2 (germline): SGDLS, YYNGEE. DNA for the CDR3: TGTGCCAGCAGCGTAGGTGCGCTAGCGGGAGTAGAGACCCAGTACTTC. It encodes CASSVGALAGVETQYF.

This clonotype was observed a few times. The V and J genes are TRBV6-2 or TRBV6-3 and TRBJ2-2; D may correspond to TRBD1 or TRBD2 (5 bases each). CDR3 length: 15 residues. In germline, CDR1 is MNHEY, CDR2 SVGEGT. Trimming left V 6 bases short and J 1 base short, with 12 bases between. For the CDR3, the DNA is TGTGCCAGCAGACCCCCGGGGCAGAACACCGGGGAGCTGTTTTTT. Its protein product is CASRPPGQNTGELFF.

The chain combines TRBV6-1 with TRBJ2-7; 7 bases align to TRBD1. This CDR3 comprises 14 residues. Germline V CDR1 and CDR2: MNHNS, SASEGT. With V trimmed by 5 bases and J by 0 bases, 4 bases remained unmatched. This CDR3 reads CASSRDSASYEQYF. CDR3 DNA sequence: TGTGCCAGCAGTAGGGACAGTGCCTCCTACGAGCAGTACTTC.

The rearrangement uses TRBV29-1 and TRBJ2-3; 7 bases are a match to TRBD1. Looked up from germline, CDR1 is SQVTM and CDR2 is ANQGSEA. V shed 7 bases and J 2 bases; nucleotides not matched to a gene: 24. This CDR3 contains 19 residues. CDR3 sequence (DNA): TGCAGCGCCCTCGTTACGTCAACCCGACAGGGTGTCCCCACAGATACGCAGTATTTT. It is translated as CSALVTSTRQGVPTDTQYF.

The V gene is TRBV6-1, the J gene TRBJ2-7; 10 bases are shared with TRBD2. CDR1 MNHNS and CDR2 SASEGT come from the germline V gene. This CDR3 region has 16 residues. V was pared by 2 bases and J by 1 base, with 5 bases of the junction left unmatched. CDR3 residues: CASSEYGLADSYEQYF. CDR3 nucleotide sequence: TGTGCCAGCAGTGAATATGGACTAGCGGATTCCTACGAGCAGTACTTC.

The V gene is TRBV11-1, the J gene TRBJ2-1; no clear D. CDR1 and CDR2 from the germline V gene are SGHAT and FQDESV (reference sequence). V was cut by 1 base and J by 0 bases, with 13 bases left in between. This CDR3 has 17 amino acids. The CDR3 spells CASSLVRAFGSYNEQFF. CDR3 coding DNA: TGTGCCAGCAGCTTAGTTAGGGCCTTCGGCTCCTACAATGAGCAGTTCTTC.

This chain links TRBV19 with TRBJ2-3; 11 bases match TRBD2. Germline CDR1 LNHDA, CDR2 SQIVND (reference sequence). CDR3 length: 17 amino acids. With V trimmed by 3 bases and J by 0 bases, 5 bases remained unmatched. CDR3 coding DNA: TGTGCCAGTAGTATGGGGGGGACTAGCGGCAGCACAGATACGCAGTATTTT. Protein sequence: CASSMGGTSGSTDTQYF.

The sample holds many counts of this clonotype. V and J are TRBV7-2 and TRBJ1-4; D unclear. Germline V lookup: CDR1 SGHTA, CDR2 FQGNSA. V lost 0 bases, J lost 9 bases, and 11 bases lay in between. CDR3 size: 14 residues. The CDR3 loop is CASSLAPEEKKLFF. The CDR3 region has the DNA TGTGCCAGCAGCTTAGCTCCGGAAGAGAAAAAACTGTTTTTT.

Ten or more counts support this clonotype. The chain recombines TRBV12-3 or TRBV12-4 with TRBJ2-3, with 11 nucleotides matching TRBD2. CDR3 length: 17 residues. V lost 6 bases to trimming and J lost 4 bases; unmatched junction nucleotides: 12. The CDR3 DNA reads TGTGCCAGCAGCCCCCCGGGACTAGCGGTTCGGGCAGATACGCAGTATTTT. It yields the protein CASSPPGLAVRADTQYF.

Turning to this clonotype: The conserved phenylalanine or tryptophan is not found at the CDR3 terminus, so this likely reflects a read error. CDR3 amino acids: CASRTARGLAGIYEQYS. CDR3 nucleotides: TGTGCCAGCAGGACTGCGCGGGGACTAGCGGGAATTTACGAGCAGTACTCC. The chain has TRBV7-2 and TRBJ2-7, with 13 bases fitting TRBD2. This CDR3 has 17 amino acids. Losses at the gene ends were 6 bases for V and 4 bases for J; bases not matched to a gene: 12. Germline CDR1 reads SGHTA; CDR2 reads FQGNSA.

This clonotype was detected ten times or more. This chain links TRBV27 with TRBJ2-7; 10 bases align to TRBD2. Per the germline V gene, CDR1 is MNHEY and CDR2 is SMNVEV (reference sequence). V was clipped by 6 bases and J by 3 bases; unmatched bases: 2. CDR3 length: 13 residues. The CDR3 sequence is CASSGLADYEQYF. The CDR3 coding sequence is TGTGCCAGCAGCGGACTAGCGGACTACGAGCAGTACTTC.

This clonotype was picked up many times. The chain joins TRBV11-3 to TRBJ2-1; D not certain. The germline V and J ends were trimmed by 4 bases and 2 bases, with 12 bases remaining between them. The CDR3 covers 15 residues. Germline V gene lookup returns CDR1 SGHNT and CDR2 YENEEA. The CDR3 region has the DNA TGTGCCAGCAGCTCCAGGCACGACCCCTACAATGAGCAGTTCTTC. This sequence encodes CASSSRHDPYNEQFF.

This chain joins TRBV18 and TRBJ2-1; 9 bases are shared with TRBD1. The junction had 5 bases not matched to a gene; V was cut back by 3 bases and J by 8 bases. Germline-derived CDR1 and CDR2 are KGHSH and LQKENI. The CDR3 is 14 residues long. The CDR3 DNA sequence: TGTGCCAGCTCACCGGGACAGGGAGAGTATGAGCAGTTCTTC. Encoded protein: CASSPGQGEYEQFF.

This clonotype was seen repeatedly, ten times or more. The chain recombines TRBV5-1 with TRBJ2-3; no clear D gene. Between the trimmed V and J ends, which lost 2 bases and 0 bases, there was a span of 16 bases. CDR3 length: 17 amino acids. Germline lookup yields CDR1 SGHRS and CDR2 YFSETQ. CDR3 sequence: CASSFDPRMPSTDTQYF. The DNA of the CDR3 is TGCGCCAGCAGCTTCGACCCCAGAATGCCCAGCACAGATACGCAGTATTTT.

In this sample, this clonotype turned up many times. The chain is built from TRBV12-3 or TRBV12-4 and TRBJ2-7; perhaps TRBD2 as D (5 bases). The CDR3 loop spans 13 amino acids. V lost 3 bases, J lost 3 bases, and 9 bases lay in between. The CDR3 coding sequence is TGTGCCAGCAGTTTTACTAGTGACTACGAGCAGTACTTC. Protein product: CASSFTSDYEQYF.

The sample holds many counts of this clonotype. The J gene is TRBJ2-5, the V gene TRBV29-1; possibly TRBD1 for D (6 bases). Trimming removed 7 bases at V and 5 bases at J, with 20 bases between. This CDR3 region has 14 residues. CDR1 and CDR2 (germline): SQVTM, ANQGSEA. The CDR3 loop reads CSADPSRGRETQYF. The CDR3 nucleotides are TGCAGCGCTGACCCCTCCAGGGGAAGGGAGACCCAGTACTTC.

The chain joins TRBV11-2 to TRBJ1-6, with unresolved D. CDR3 length: 16 amino acids. From germline, CDR1 is SGHAT and CDR2 FQNNGV. Between the trimmed V and J ends, which lost 9 bases and 11 bases, there was a span of 26 bases. The DNA of the CDR3 is TGTGCCAGTAGTATAGCTGGCAATCTGAAGGGCACACCCCTCCACTTT. Translation gives CASSIAGNLKGTPLHF.

This clonotype was counted many times. This chain uses TRBV12-3 or TRBV12-4 with TRBJ2-5; weak D call: TRBD1 (5 bases). V was shortened by 2 bases and J by 3 bases, with 10 bases between the two germline ends. This CDR3 has 14 amino acids. In DNA form, the CDR3 reads TGTGCCAGCAGTTTAAACCACAGGAAAGAGACCCAGTACTTC. Amino acids: CASSLNHRKETQYF.

This clonotype came up many times. This chain links TRBV28 with TRBJ1-5; weak D call: TRBD1 (6 bases). This CDR3 is built from 16 residues. Per the germline V gene, CDR1 is MDHEN and CDR2 is SYDVKM. The V end lost 7 bases, the J end lost 2 bases, and 18 bases lay between the germline ends. DNA of the CDR3: TGTGCCAGCATCCCTCTAGGTACAGGGCGCAATCAGCCCCAGCATTTT. Amino acids: CASIPLGTGRNQPQHF.

This clonotype was recorded many times. The chain joins TRBV15 to TRBJ2-5, with D possibly TRBD1 on 7 matching bases. Germline V lookup: CDR1 LNHNV, CDR2 YYDKDF (reference sequence). The length of the CDR3 is 17 residues. Trimming took off 0 bases at V and 2 bases at J, with 16 bases between the two ends. CDR3 coding DNA: TGTGCCACCAGCAGAGAAAGGGGGGCAGGGGGACAAGAGACCCAGTACTTC. Encoded protein: CATSRERGAGGQETQYF.

As for this clonotype: Being one base from a much bigger clone, this may be a read error. The chain recombines TRBV9 with TRBJ2-5; TRBD1 agrees at 12 bases. Germline CDR1 SGDLS, CDR2 YYNGEE. This CDR3 is built from 15 residues. J gave up 7 bases and V 5 bases, and 9 bases lay outside the gene matches. In DNA, the CDR3 is TGTGCCAGCAGTCCCGGGACAGGGGGCGGAGGGACCCAGTACTTC. It codes for CASSPGTGGGGTQYF.

This clonotype was seen at least ten times. The rearrangement joins TRBV7-9 to TRBJ1-2; unclear D gene. V lost 1 base and J lost 2, with 5 bases in between. The germline V gene encodes CDR1 SEHNR and CDR2 FQNEAQ (reference sequence). The CDR3 runs to 13 residues. This CDR3 reads CASSLETNYGYTF. DNA for the CDR3: TGTGCCAGCAGCTTAGAAACAAACTATGGCTACACCTTC. The whole variable domain, filled in from reference TRBV7-9 and TRBJ1-2, reads DTGVSQNPRHKITKRGQNVTFRCDPISEHNRLYWYRQTLGQGPEFLTYFQNEAQLEKSRLLSDRFSAERPKGSFSTLEIQRTEQGDSAMYLCASSLETNYGYTFGSGTRLTVV.

V and J are TRBV6-1 and TRBJ2-5; the D is unclear. V was pared by 6 bases and J by 5 bases, with 22 bases between. This CDR3 is 16 amino acids long. Germline V lookup: CDR1 MNHNS, CDR2 SASEGT. The CDR3 reads CASSKTHGRQGETQYF. CDR3 DNA sequence: TGTGCCAGCAGCAAAACACACGGGCGGCAAGGCGAGACCCAGTACTTC.